The next 22 T cell receptor beta chains were all read from a single sample in a study of T cells after posttransplantation cyclophosphamide. Sequencing was performed with immunoSEQ multiplex PCR; in TCRdb, only in-frame clones are kept and a portion is missing. This table holds over a thousand clones, 74% found once. The sample taken for sequencing was memory CD8+ T cells sorted from blood. Every receptor here comes from a man aged 50 or older in good health, CMV-negative, and a related stem cell transplant donor.

This clone was seen a few times. The CDR3 is CASSGPVAGELFDTDTQYF. Written as DNA, the CDR3 is TGTGCCAGCAGTGGGCCAGTGGCGGGAGAGTTATTCGACACAGATACGCAGTATTTT. This rearrangement joins TRBV2 to TRBJ2-3; 7 bases line up with TRBD2. CDR3 length: 19 amino acids. Germline V gene sequence: CDR1 SNHLY, CDR2 FYNNEI. After removal of 4 bases from V and 2 bases from J, the junction contained 18 bases not matched to a gene.

This clone occurred a few times. The V call is TRBV10-2, the J call TRBJ1-1, with TRBD1 matching over 7 bases. The CDR3 runs 15 residues. CDR1 WSHSY and CDR2 SAAADI come from the germline V gene. Germline trimming cut 6 bases from V and 3 bases from J; bases unmatched to any gene: 10. In nucleotides, the CDR3 is TGCGCCAGCAGCCTACTAGGGGGCTTTTACACTGAAGCTTTCTTT. It codes for CASSLLGGFYTEAFF.

CDR3 protein: CASSPSGGAYNEQFF. CDR3 coding DNA: TGTGCCAGCAGCCCTAGCGGGGGGGCGTACAATGAGCAGTTCTTC. V and J are TRBV9 and TRBJ2-1, with 12 bases matching TRBD2. CDR3 length: 15 amino acids. The J segment lost 4 bases and the V segment lost 4 bases, leaving 3 bases of the junction unmatched. Germline assignment: CDR1 SGDLS and CDR2 YYNGEE.

V and J are TRBV4-1 and TRBJ2-1; 10 bases agree with TRBD2. Trimming at V came to 0 bases and at J to 0 bases, leaving 14 bases not matched to a gene. CDR3 length: 21 residues. The germline V gene has CDR1 MGHRA and CDR2 YSYEKL. The CDR3 region has the DNA TGCGCCAGCAGCCAAGAATCGGTAGCGGGAGGTATAGGAGTCTCCTACAATGAGCAGTTCTTC. Amino acid sequence: CASSQESVAGGIGVSYNEQFF.

The chain combines TRBV7-9 with TRBJ2-7; TRBD2 aligns across 14 bases. This CDR3 has 18 residues. The trim removed 5 bases at V and 3 bases at J, leaving 12 bases unmatched. Per germline, CDR1 SEHNR and CDR2 FQNEAQ (reference sequence). CDR3 bases: TGTGCCAGCAGCAGGGGACTAGCGGGAGAAATTGGGGACTACGAGCAGTACTTC. Translation gives CASSRGLAGEIGDYEQYF. The variable domain in full, with the rest retrieved from reference TRBV7-9 and TRBJ2-7, is DTGVSQNPRHKITKRGQNVTFRCDPISEHNRLYWYRQTLGQGPEFLTYFQNEAQLEKSRLLSDRFSAERPKGSFSTLEIQRTEQGDSAMYLCASSRGLAGEIGDYEQYFGPGTRLTVT.

The V call is TRBV4-1, the J call TRBJ1-1; D unclear. V lost 0 bases, J lost 6 bases, and 8 bases lay in between. The CDR3 is made up of 13 amino acids. CDR1 is MGHRA and CDR2 is YSYEKL in the germline V gene. CDR3 amino acids: CASSQDISSEAFF. CDR3 in DNA: TGCGCCAGCAGCCAAGATATCAGTTCTGAAGCTTTCTTT.

The J gene is TRBJ2-1, the V gene TRBV6-4; 7 nucleotides agree with TRBD2. CDR1 and CDR2 (germline): MRHNA, SNTAGT. With 0 bases clipped from V and 7 bases from J, the junction kept 9 bases outside the gene matches. CDR3 length equals 16 residues. The DNA of the CDR3 is TGTGCCAGCAGTGACTCGGGACTAAGCCCTACAAATGAGCAGTTCTTC. Its translation: CASSDSGLSPTNEQFF.

This clone was detected only a few times. The sample holds other DNA sequences that translate to the same CDR3. This chain joins TRBV29-1 and TRBJ1-6, with a weak D call TRBD1 (5 bases). This CDR3 is built from 15 residues. Deletions cut 4 bases from V and 2 bases from J, with 12 bases between. Germline loops: CDR1 SQVTM, CDR2 ANQGSEA. The CDR3 bases are TGCAGCGTTGGTTGGGGCGAGGCCTATAATTCACCCCTCCACTTT. Translation: CSVGWGEAYNSPLHF.

The gene calls are TRBV23-1 and TRBJ1-4; D is ambiguous. TRBV23-1 is an open reading frame, and its role is uncertain. V was cut by 2 bases and J by 12 bases, with 19 bases left in between. CDR3 size: 15 residues. The CDR3 DNA reads TGCGCCAGCAGTCAAAAACCCGGGAACGGGGATGAACTGTTTTTT. Amino acid sequence: CASSQKPGNGDELFF.

This clone appeared a few times. The rearrangement joins TRBV4-1 to TRBJ1-2; D ambiguous. The CDR3 spans 15 residues. Germline-derived CDR1 and CDR2 are MGHRA and YSYEKL. Trimming left V 0 bases short and J 4 bases short, with 12 bases between. DNA of the CDR3: TGCGCCAGCAGCCAAGATAGGACCCGGGGCTATGGCTACACCTTC. It is translated as CASSQDRTRGYGYTF.

The chain links TRBV19 to TRBJ2-7; 7 nucleotides agree with TRBD1. Trimming removed 5 bases from V and 2 bases from J; junction bases left unmatched: 6. The CDR3 runs 14 residues. The germline V gene has CDR1 LNHDA and CDR2 SQIVND (reference sequence). In DNA, the CDR3 is TGTGCCAGTAGTCCTCCGGGACAGCCCTACGAGCAGTACTTC. It is translated as CASSPPGQPYEQYF.

This rearrangement joins TRBV25-1 to TRBJ2-2; D remains unclear. V gave up 3 bases and J gave up 3 bases, with 8 bases separating them. The CDR3 runs to 14 residues. Germline V lookup: CDR1 MGHDK, CDR2 SYGVNS. CDR3 residues: CASSDSIDTGELFF. The DNA of the CDR3 is TGTGCCAGCAGTGATTCGATAGACACCGGGGAGCTGTTTTTT. Drawing the rest from reference TRBV25-1 and TRBJ2-2, the complete variable domain is EADIYQTPRYLVIGTGKKITLECSQTMGHDKMYWYQQDPGMELHLIHYSYGVNSTEKGDLSSESTVSRIRTEHFPLTLESARPSHTSQYLCASSDSIDTGELFFGEGSRLTVL.

The chain is built from TRBV30 and TRBJ1-5; TRBD1 might be the D (5 bases). CDR1 and CDR2 from the germline V gene are GTSNPN and SVGIG (reference sequence). The CDR3 has 14 residues. V lost 5 bases, J lost 0 bases, and 11 bases lay in between. The CDR3 coding sequence is TGTGCCTGGGGGACTGAAAATAGCAATCAGCCCCAGCATTTT. Its translation: CAWGTENSNQPQHF.

The chain joins TRBV5-1 to TRBJ2-7; D might be TRBD2 (6 bases). The CDR3 consists of 15 residues. V was trimmed by 3 bases and J by 3 bases, leaving 16 bases between them. Germline-derived CDR1 and CDR2 are SGHRS and YFSETQ. CDR3 coding DNA: TGCGCCAGCAGCTACTCAACGGGGGATGTCTACGAGCAGTACTTC. This encodes CASSYSTGDVYEQYF. The variable domain in full, with the rest retrieved from reference TRBV5-1 and TRBJ2-7, is KAGVTQTPRYLIKTRGQQVTLSCSPISGHRSVSWYQQTPGQGLQFLFEYFSETQRNKGNFPGRFSGRQFSNSRSEMNVSTLELGDSALYLCASSYSTGDVYEQYFGPGTRLTVT.

This clone has only a few counts. The V gene is TRBV6-1, the J gene TRBJ2-3; tentative D call: TRBD2 (6 bases). The CDR3 length is 13 residues. Germline CDR1 reads MNHNS; CDR2 reads SASEGT. V was clipped by 8 bases and J by 3 bases, with 12 bases between them. CDR3: CASGASETDTQYF. The CDR3 coding sequence is TGTGCCAGCGGGGCTAGCGAAACAGATACGCAGTATTTT.

The gene calls are TRBV14 and TRBJ1-2; D unclear. V shed 5 bases and J shed 2 bases, with 12 bases lying between them. The CDR3 loop spans 14 amino acids. Germline V CDR1 and CDR2: SGHDN, FVKESK. CDR3 coding DNA: TGTGCCAGCAGCGAACGCGGGCCCAACTATGGCTACACCTTC. The encoded protein is CASSERGPNYGYTF.

The gene calls are TRBV7-9 and TRBJ2-2; TRBD1 might be the D (5 bases). CDR3 size: 17 residues. The germline CDR1 and CDR2 sequences are SEHNR and FQNEAQ (reference sequence). V dropped 3 bases and J dropped 1 base, with 15 bases sitting between them. CDR3 region: CASSLRQPELNTGELFF. CDR3 sequence (DNA): TGTGCCAGCAGCTTGCGACAGCCTGAATTGAACACCGGGGAGCTGTTTTTT.

The CDR3 coding sequence is TGTGCCAGCAGCCCCGGGACAGGAAAATACAATGAGCAGTTCTTC. As protein: CASSPGTGKYNEQFF. The chain uses TRBV27 and TRBJ2-1; 8 bases are shared with TRBD1. The CDR3 is 15 amino acids. Trimming cost V 6 bases and J 4 bases; bases outside gene matches: 8. Germline assignment: CDR1 MNHEY and CDR2 SMNVEV (reference sequence).

The chain has TRBV29-1 and TRBJ2-2; 12 positions match TRBD1. The CDR3 spans 15 residues. The ends lost 5 bases at V and 6 bases at J; junction bases unmatched: 7. The germline V gene has CDR1 SQVTM and CDR2 ANQGSEA. The chain's CDR3 is CSVSPGQGAAGELFF. In DNA, the CDR3 is TGCAGCGTTTCCCCGGGACAGGGGGCGGCCGGGGAGCTGTTTTTT.

This chain joins TRBV6-6 and TRBJ2-7; weak D call: TRBD2 (6 bases). This CDR3 contains 12 residues. Trimming took 6 bases from V and 3 from J, leaving 9 bases between them. Germline V gene data show CDR1 as MNHNY and CDR2 as SVGAGI (reference sequence). The CDR3 DNA is TGTGCCAGCAGCAGACTAGGCTACGAGCAGTACTTC. Encoded protein: CASSRLGYEQYF.

The chain has TRBV4-1 and TRBJ2-2, with a possible D match to TRBD2 (5 bases). CDR1 and CDR2 (germline): MGHRA, YSYEKL. The length of the CDR3 is 18 residues. Trimming took 0 bases from V and 0 from J, leaving 14 bases between them. CDR3 coding DNA: TGCGCCAGCAGCCAAGAGTTTGGAAGCGGCGCGAACACCGGGGAGCTGTTTTTT. It codes for CASSQEFGSGANTGELFF.

The gene calls are TRBV4-1 and TRBJ2-1; 7 bases agree with TRBD1. The germline V gene encodes CDR1 MGHRA and CDR2 YSYEKL. This CDR3 has 15 amino acids. Germline trimming cut 3 bases from V and 6 bases from J; bases unmatched to any gene: 8. CDR3 DNA sequence: TGCGCCAGCAGCCACCGACAGGGAGTCGGCAATGAGCAGTTCTTC. Translated, it gives CASSHRQGVGNEQFF.